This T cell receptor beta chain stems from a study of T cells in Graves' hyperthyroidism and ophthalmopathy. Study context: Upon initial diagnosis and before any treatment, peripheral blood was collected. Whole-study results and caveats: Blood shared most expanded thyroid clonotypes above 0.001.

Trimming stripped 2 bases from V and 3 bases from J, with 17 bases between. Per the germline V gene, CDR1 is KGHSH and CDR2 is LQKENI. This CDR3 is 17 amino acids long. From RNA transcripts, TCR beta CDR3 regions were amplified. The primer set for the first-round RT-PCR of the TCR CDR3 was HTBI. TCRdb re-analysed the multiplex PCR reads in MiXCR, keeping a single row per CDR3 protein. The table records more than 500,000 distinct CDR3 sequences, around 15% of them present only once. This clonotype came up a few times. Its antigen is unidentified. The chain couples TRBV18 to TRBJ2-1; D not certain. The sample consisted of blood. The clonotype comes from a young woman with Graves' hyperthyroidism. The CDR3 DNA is TGTGCCAGCTCACCAGCCGCCCGCGTGTTCAACTACAATGAGCAGTTCTTC. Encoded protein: CASSPAARVFNYNEQFF.